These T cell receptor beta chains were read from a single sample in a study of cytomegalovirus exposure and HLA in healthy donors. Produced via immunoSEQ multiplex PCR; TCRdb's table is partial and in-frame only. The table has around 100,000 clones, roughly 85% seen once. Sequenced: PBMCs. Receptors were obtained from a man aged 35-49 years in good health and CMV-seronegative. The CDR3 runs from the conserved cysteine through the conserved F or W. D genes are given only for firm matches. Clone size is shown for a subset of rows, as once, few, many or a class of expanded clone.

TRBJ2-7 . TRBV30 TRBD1 TGTGCCTGGAGTGTTGGGACAGTAGGTTACGAGCAGTACTTC CAWSVGTVGYEQYF
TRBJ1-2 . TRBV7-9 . TGTGCCAGCAGCTTAGAATCTGCGGCTAACTATGGCTACACCTTC CASSLESAANYGYTF
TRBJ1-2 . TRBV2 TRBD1 TGTGCCAGCAGTGAAGTCGGGACAGGGAACGGCTATGGCTACACCTTC CASSEVGTGNGYGYTF
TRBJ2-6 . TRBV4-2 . TGTGCCAGCAGCCAAAAACATGGCTCTGGGGCCAACGTCCTGACTTTC CASSQKHGSGANVLTF
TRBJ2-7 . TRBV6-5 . TGTGCCAGCAGTTACTCTACCTCGCTCGGTTTCGAGCAGTACTTC CASSYSTSLGFEQYF
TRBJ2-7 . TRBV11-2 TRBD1 TGTGCCAGCAGCTTAGCCCGGGACAGGGGCGAGCAGTACTTC CASSLARDRGEQYF
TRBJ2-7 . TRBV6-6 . TGTGCCAGCAGTCGACTCCTTCTCGGGGACGAGCAGTACTTC CASSRLLLGDEQYF
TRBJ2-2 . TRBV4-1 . TGCGCCAGCAGCCAAGATGAGACTTGGGCCGGGGAGCTGTTTTTT CASSQDETWAGELFF
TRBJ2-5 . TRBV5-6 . TGTGCCAGCAGCTTGGTTCGGAGGCAAGAGACCCAGTACTTC CASSLVRRQETQYF
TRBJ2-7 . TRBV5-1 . TGCGCCAGCAGCCTGGGCCAGTACGACGAGCAGTACTTC CASSLGQYDEQYF
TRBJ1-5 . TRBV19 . TGTGCCAGTAGTACCCTCGGGTCCTATAGCAATCAGCCCCAGCATTTT CASSTLGSYSNQPQHF
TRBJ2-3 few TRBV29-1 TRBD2 TGCAGCCTTGGTGGTTGGGCTAGCGGGGCCACAGATACGCAGTATTTT CSLGGWASGATDTQYF
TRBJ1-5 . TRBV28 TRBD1 TGTGCCAGCAGTTTCTTGGGACAGTCGAGCAATCAGCCCCAGCATTTT CASSFLGQSSNQPQHF
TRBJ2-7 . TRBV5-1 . TGCGCCAGCAGCTTGCCGGGGGCCTACGAGCAGTACTTC CASSLPGAYEQYF
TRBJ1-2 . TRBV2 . TGTGCCTTACAAGACCGGGACAAGGGGAAATGGGGCTACACCTTC CALQDRDKGKWGYTF
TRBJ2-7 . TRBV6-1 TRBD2 TGTGCCATCCGGGCTAGCGGGAACTACGAGCAGTACTTC CAIRASGNYEQYF
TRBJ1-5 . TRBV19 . TGTGCCAGTAGCCTAGCAGGGGTGCTCGGCAGCAATCAGCCCCAGCATTTT CASSLAGVLGSNQPQHF
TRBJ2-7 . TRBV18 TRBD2 TGTGCCAGCTCACCAAGGACTAGCGGGGGGGCGAAAGTCTACGAGCAGTACTTC CASSPRTSGGAKVYEQYF
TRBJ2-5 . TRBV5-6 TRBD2 TGTGCCAGCAGCTTGATATTTCTAGCGGGGGCCCAAGAGACCCAGTACTTC CASSLIFLAGAQETQYF
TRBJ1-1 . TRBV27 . TGTGCCAGCAGTTTTGCGGGGGGCGGTGACACTGAAGCTTTCTTT CASSFAGGGDTEAFF
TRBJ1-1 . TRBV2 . TGTGCCAGCAGCCAGGGGCTAAACACTGAAGCTTTCTTT CASSQGLNTEAFF
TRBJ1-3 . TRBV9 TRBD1 TGTGCCAGCAGCGCAGACAGGGTAGGAAACACCATATATTTT CASSADRVGNTIYF
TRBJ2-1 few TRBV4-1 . TGCGCCAGCAGCCAAGATACAAGGGCGGGTGGTGAGCAGTTCTTC CASSQDTRAGGEQFF
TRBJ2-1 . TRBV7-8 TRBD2 TGTGCCAGCAGCTTATCTTCGGGACTAGCGGGGGGCGAGCAGTTCTTC CASSLSSGLAGGEQFF
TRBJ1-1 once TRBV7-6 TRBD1 TGTGCCAGCAGCGTGGGACAGGCGAACACTGAAGCTTTCTTT CASSVGQANTEAFF
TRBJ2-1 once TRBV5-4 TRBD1 TGTGCCAGCAGCTCGCGCCGGGACAGGGTACCCCATGAGCAGTTCTTC CASSSRRDRVPHEQFF
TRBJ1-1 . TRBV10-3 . TGTGCCATCAGCCCTCGGAACGGGAGGGCTGAAGCTTTCTTT CAISPRNGRAEAFF
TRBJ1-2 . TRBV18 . TGTGCCAGCTCACCGGGCGCCGAGAGAGGCTACACCTTC CASSPGAERGYTF
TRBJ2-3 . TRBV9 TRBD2 TGTGCCAGCAGCGGTCGTCTGACTAGCGGGGGCCGAAGAGATACGCAGTATTTT CASSGRLTSGGRRDTQYF
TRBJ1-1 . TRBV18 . TGTGCCAGCTCACCACAGGGGTCCCGAGGCACTGAAGCTTTCTTT CASSPQGSRGTEAFF
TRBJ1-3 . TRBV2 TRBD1 TGTGCCAGCGAGCAGGACAGGGGGAGCTCTGGAAACACCATATATTTT CASEQDRGSSGNTIYF
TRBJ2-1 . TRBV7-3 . TGTGCCAGCAGCTTAAACAGGAACAATGAGCAGTTCTTC CASSLNRNNEQFF
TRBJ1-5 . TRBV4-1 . TGCGCCAGCAGCCAAAATCCCCTATTATCTCGCAGGGTGGATCAGCCCCAGCATTTT CASSQNPLLSRRVDQPQHF
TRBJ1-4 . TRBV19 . TGTGCCACCCACCTCAGGGGAAATGAAAAACTGTTTTTT CATHLRGNEKLFF
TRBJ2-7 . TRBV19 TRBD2 TGTGCCAGTAGTTATCAGCGGGGGGGATACGAGCAGTACTTC CASSYQRGGYEQYF
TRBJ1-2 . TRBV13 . TGTGCCAGCAGCTTAGGTGAGGGATATGGCTACACCTTC CASSLGEGYGYTF
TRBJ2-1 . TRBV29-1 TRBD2 TGCAGCGTTGATATGGCGGGGGGGTACAATGAGCAGTTCTTC CSVDMAGGYNEQFF
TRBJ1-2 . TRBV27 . TGTGCCAGCAGAACCCCGGGGGGGGGTTCTGGCTACACCTTC CASRTPGGGSGYTF
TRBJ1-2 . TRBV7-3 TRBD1 TGTGCCAGCAGCGGCCAGGGGGGTTATGGCTACACCTTC CASSGQGGYGYTF
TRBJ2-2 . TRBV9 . TGTGCCAGCACCCCGGACAAGCTCACCGGGGAGCTGTTTTTT CASTPDKLTGELFF
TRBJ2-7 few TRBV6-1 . TGTGCCAGCAGGGAGGGAGCCCCCGGCTACGAGCAGTACTTC CASREGAPGYEQYF
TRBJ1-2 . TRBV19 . TGTGCCAGTAGTGAGGGGAGGTTTCGCTACTATGGCTACACCTTC CASSEGRFRYYGYTF
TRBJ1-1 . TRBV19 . TGTGCCAGTAGTCCCCTTTTAGGGGGTCTTCTCACTGAAGCTTTCTTT CASSPLLGGLLTEAFF
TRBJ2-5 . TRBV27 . TGTGCCAGCAAGGCTAGACAAGAGACCCAGTACTTC CASKARQETQYF
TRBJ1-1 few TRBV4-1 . TGCGCCAGCAGCCGAGAGGGGGGATACACTGAAGCTTTCTTT CASSREGGYTEAFF
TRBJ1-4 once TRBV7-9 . TGTTCCAGCAGCCAACAGCCCGGCGCAACTAATGAAAAACTGTTTTTT CSSSQQPGATNEKLFF
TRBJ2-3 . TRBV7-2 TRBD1 TGTGCCAGCAGCCCGACAGGGGCCGAAGATACGCAGTATTTT CASSPTGAEDTQYF